Listed below are T cell receptor beta chains from one sample, sequenced in a study of siplizumab effects on memory and regulatory T cells. Only in-frame clones appear in the TCRdb table, and some are missing; sequencing was by immunoSEQ multiplex PCR. The table has about 100,000 clones, 94% seen once; the top ten hold less than 1.5%. Sample: non-Treg CD4+ T cells sorted from blood. The origin of the receptors is a human donor in good health. Both conserved end residues are part of each CDR3.

v_call	cdr3_aa
TRBV9	CASSVGLGQGPYGYTF
TRBV4-1	CASSQGGLQQTQYF
TRBV7-9	CASSFFEDQPQHF
TRBV6-5	CASSYSIPAHEQFF
TRBV10-3	CAISEPIKLSGTGSYEQYF
TRBV19	CASSLQGVAYTDTQYF
TRBV7-2	CASSLDLVVYSYGYTF
TRBV5-1	CASSSTGNSNQPQHF
TRBV7-9	CASRFGGLAGGSAYNEQFF
TRBV5-6	CASSLGAGPGELFF
TRBV18	CASSPAGGTTGELFF
TRBV2	CASREVTYGYTF
TRBV2	CASSGLAGVATDTQYF
TRBV7-3	CASSLMPVGRESTEAFF
TRBV4-1	CASSRMRTFTREQYF
TRBV11-3	CASSHLSGVRIF
TRBV6-5	CASSYSREIEYNEQFF
TRBV4-2	CASSRRLGDHEQFF
TRBV6-4	CASNGQKGSYTF
TRBV6-5	CASSYSKRGTDTQYF
TRBV5-1	CASSTDRGTDTQYF
TRBV18	CASSPPGLAGKEQFF
TRBV19	CASTPGSNTGELFF
TRBV6-1	CASSKNIQGHGYTF
TRBV27	CASRSVSTDTQYF
TRBV9	CASSAGQGLYEQYF
TRBV28	CASSWGGQSNQPQHF
TRBV19	CASSRSVRADTQYF
TRBV11-1	CASSFGGRSTDTQYF
TRBV29-1	CSGGGRWNGEAFF
TRBV6-5	CASTRTRQETQYF
TRBV5-6	CASSLGQVGDTQYF
TRBV7-3	CASSTDRNQPQHF
TRBV10-1	CASRRDGDTGELFF
TRBV6-5	CASRSLGGNTEAFF
TRBV13	CASSTPKAGSVGETQYF
TRBV29-1	CSVATGSWNQPQHF
TRBV15	CATSRDRGPYEQYF
TRBV6-5	CASSGGTGPVLGYTF
TRBV18	CASSGQGTEAFF
TRBV5-1	CASSPLAGASYNEQFF